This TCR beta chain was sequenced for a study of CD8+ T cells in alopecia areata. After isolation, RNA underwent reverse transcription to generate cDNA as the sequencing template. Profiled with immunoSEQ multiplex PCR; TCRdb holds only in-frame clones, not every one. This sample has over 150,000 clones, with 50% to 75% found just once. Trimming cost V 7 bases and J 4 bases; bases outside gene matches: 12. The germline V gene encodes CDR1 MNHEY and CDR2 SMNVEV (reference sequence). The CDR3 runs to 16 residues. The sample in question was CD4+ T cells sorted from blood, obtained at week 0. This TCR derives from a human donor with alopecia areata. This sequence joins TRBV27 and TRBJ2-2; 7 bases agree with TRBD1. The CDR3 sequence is CASTRDSSFTTGELFF. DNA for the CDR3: TGTGCCAGCACCCGGGACAGTTCGTTTACCACCGGGGAGCTGTTTTTT.